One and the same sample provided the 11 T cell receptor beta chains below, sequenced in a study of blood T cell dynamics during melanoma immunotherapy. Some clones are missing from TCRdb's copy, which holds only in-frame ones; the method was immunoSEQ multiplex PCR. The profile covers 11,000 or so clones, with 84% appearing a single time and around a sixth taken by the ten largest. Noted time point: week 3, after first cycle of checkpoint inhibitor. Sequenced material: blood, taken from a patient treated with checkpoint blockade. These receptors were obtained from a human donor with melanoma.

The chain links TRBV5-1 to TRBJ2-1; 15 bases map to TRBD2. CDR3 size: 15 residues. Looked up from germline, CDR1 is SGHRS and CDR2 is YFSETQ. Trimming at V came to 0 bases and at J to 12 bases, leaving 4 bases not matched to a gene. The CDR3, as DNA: TGCGCCAGCAGCTTGGACCCGGGACTAGCGGGGGGGCAGTTCTTC. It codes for CASSLDPGLAGGQFF.

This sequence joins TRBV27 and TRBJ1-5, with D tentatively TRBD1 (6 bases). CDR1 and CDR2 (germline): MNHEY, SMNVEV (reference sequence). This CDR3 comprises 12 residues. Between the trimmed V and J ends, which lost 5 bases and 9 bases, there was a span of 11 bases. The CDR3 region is CASSAGEGPQHF. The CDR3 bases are TGTGCCAGCAGTGCAGGGGAAGGGCCCCAGCATTTT.

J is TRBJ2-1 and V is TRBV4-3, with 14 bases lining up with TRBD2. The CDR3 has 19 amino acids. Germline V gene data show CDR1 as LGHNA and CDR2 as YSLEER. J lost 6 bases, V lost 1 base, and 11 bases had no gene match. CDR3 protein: CASSQGGTSGGFGANEQFF. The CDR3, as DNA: TGCGCCAGCAGCCAAGGTGGGACTAGCGGGGGTTTCGGAGCCAATGAGCAGTTCTTC.

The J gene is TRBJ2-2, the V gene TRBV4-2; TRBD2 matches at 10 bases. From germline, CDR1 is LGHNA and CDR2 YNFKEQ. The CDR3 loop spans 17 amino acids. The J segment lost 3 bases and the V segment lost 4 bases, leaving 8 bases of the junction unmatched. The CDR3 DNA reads TGTGCCAGCAGCCGCACCCAGGGGACTAGCGACACCGGGGAGCTGTTTTTT. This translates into CASSRTQGTSDTGELFF.

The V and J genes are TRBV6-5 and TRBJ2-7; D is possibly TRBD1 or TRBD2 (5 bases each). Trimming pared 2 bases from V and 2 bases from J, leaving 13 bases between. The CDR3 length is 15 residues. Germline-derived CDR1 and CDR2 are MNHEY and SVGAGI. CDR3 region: CASSYPRQRTYEQYF. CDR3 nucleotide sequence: TGTGCCAGCAGTTACCCCAGACAGCGGACCTACGAGCAGTACTTC.

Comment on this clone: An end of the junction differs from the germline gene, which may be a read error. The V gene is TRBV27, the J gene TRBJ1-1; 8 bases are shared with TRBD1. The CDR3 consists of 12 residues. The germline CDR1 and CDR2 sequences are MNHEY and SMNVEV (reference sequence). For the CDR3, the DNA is TGTGCCAGCAGTTTACGGGACAGGACTCTTATCTTT. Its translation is CASSLRDRTLIF.

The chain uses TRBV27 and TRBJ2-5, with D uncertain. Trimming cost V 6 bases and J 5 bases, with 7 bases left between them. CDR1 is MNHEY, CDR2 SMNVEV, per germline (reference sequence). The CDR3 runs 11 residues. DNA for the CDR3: TGTGCCAGCAGCTCCCGGGAGACCCAGTACTTC. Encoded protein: CASSSRETQYF.

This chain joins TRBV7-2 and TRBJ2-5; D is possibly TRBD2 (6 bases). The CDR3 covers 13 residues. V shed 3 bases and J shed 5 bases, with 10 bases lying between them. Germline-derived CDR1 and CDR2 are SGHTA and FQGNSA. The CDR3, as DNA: TGTGCCAGCAGCTTCCTAGCGCCTGAGACCCAGTACTTC. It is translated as CASSFLAPETQYF.

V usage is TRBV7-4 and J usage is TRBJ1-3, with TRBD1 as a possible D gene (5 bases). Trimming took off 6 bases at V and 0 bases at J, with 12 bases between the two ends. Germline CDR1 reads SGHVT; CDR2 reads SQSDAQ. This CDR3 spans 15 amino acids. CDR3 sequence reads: CASRYRFYSGNTIYF. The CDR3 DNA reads TGTGCCAGCAGGTACAGGTTTTACTCTGGAAACACCATATATTTT.

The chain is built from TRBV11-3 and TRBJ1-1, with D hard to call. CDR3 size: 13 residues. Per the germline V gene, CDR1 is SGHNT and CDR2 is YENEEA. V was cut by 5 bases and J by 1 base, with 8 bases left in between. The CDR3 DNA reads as TGTGCCAGCAGCCCTCGAGCGAACACTGAAGCTTTCTTT. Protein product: CASSPRANTEAFF.

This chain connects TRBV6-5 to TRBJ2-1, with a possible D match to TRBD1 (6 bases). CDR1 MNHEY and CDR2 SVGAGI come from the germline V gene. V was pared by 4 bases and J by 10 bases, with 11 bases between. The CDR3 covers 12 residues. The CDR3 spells CASSWAGTEQFF. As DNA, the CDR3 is TGTGCCAGCAGTTGGGCCGGGACAGAGCAGTTCTTC.